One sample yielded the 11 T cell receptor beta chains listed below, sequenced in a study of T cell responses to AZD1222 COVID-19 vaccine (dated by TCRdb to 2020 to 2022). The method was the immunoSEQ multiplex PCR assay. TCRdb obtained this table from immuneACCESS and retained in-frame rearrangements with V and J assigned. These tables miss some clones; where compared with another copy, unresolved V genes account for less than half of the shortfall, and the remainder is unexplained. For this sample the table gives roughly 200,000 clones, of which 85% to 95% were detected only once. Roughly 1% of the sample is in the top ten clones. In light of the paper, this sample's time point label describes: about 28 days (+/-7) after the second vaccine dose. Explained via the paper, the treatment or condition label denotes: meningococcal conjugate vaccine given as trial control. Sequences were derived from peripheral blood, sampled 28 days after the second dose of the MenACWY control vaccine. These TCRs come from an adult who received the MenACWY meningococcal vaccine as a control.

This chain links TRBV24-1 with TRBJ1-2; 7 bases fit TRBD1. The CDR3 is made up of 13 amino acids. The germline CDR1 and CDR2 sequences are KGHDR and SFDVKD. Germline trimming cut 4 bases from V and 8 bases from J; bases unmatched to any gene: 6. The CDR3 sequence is CATSEGQFSGYTF. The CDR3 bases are TGTGCCACCAGTGAGGGACAGTTTTCCGGCTACACCTTC.

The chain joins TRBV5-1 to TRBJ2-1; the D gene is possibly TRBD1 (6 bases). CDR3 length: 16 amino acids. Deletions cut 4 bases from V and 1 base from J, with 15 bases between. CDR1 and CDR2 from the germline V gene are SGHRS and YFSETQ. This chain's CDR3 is CASSPGHIGSYNEQFF. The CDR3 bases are TGCGCCAGCAGCCCGGGACACATAGGATCCTACAATGAGCAGTTCTTC.

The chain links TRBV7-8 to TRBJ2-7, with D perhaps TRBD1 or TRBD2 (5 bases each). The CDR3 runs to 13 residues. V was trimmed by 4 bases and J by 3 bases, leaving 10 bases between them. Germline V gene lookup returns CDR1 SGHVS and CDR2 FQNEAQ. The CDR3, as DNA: TGTGCCAGCAGCTCGGGACGGCTCTACGAGCAGTACTTC. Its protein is CASSSGRLYEQYF.

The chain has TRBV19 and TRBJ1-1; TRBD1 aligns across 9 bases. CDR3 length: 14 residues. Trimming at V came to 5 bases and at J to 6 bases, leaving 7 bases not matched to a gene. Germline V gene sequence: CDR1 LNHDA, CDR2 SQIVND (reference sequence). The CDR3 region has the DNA TGTGCCAGTAGTCACCGGGACAGGGCGGCTGAAGCTTTCTTT. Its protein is CASSHRDRAAEAFF.

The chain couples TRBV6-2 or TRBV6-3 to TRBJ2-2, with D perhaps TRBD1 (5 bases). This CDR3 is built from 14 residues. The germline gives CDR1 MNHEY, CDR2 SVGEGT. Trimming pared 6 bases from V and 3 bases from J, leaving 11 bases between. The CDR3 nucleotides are TGTGCCAGCAGCGAGACAGTTGACACCGGGGAGCTGTTTTTT. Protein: CASSETVDTGELFF.

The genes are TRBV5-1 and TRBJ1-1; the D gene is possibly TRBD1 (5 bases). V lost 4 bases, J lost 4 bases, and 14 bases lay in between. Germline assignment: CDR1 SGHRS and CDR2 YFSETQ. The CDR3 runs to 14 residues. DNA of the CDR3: TGCGCCAGCAGCCTCCGGGACCAAGTCACTGAAGCTTTCTTT. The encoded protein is CASSLRDQVTEAFF.

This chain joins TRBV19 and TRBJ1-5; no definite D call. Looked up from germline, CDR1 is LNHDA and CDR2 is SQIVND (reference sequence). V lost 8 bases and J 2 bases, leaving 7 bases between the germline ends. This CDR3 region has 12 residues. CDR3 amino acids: CASRQGNQPQHF. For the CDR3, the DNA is TGTGCCAGTCGTCAGGGCAATCAGCCCCAGCATTTT.

CDR3 in DNA: TGTGCCTGGAGTGTAAAAGGAGGAAAGACCCAGTACTTC. Translating gives CAWSVKGGKTQYF. The chain combines TRBV30 with TRBJ2-5; D is possibly TRBD2 (5 bases). V shed 0 bases and J shed 6 bases, with 11 bases lying between them. This CDR3 contains 13 residues. Germline V gene lookup returns CDR1 GTSNPN and CDR2 SVGIG (reference sequence). Together with reference TRBV30 and TRBJ2-5, the CDR3 gives the full variable domain: SQTIHQWPATLVQPVGSPLSLECTVEGTSNPNLYWYRQAAGRGLQLLFYSVGIGQISSEVPQNLSASRPQDRQFILSSKKLLLSDSGFYLCAWSVKGGKTQYFGPGTRLLVL.

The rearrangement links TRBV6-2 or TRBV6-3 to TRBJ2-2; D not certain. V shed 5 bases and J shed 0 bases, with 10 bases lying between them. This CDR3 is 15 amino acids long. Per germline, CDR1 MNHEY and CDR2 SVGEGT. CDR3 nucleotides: TGTGCCAGCAGTAAACAGATAGCGAACACCGGGGAGCTGTTTTTT. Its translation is CASSKQIANTGELFF.

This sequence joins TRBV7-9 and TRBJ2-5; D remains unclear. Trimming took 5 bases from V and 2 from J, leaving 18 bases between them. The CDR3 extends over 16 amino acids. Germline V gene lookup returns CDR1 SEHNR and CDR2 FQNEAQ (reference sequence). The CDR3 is CASSPSSAAVQETQYF. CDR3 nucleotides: TGTGCCAGCAGCCCTTCTTCCGCGGCGGTTCAAGAGACCCAGTACTTC.

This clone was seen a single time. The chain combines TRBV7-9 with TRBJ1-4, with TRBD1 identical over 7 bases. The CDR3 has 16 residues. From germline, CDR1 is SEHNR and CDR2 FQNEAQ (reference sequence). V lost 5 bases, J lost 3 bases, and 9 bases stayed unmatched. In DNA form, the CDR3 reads TGTGCCAGCAGCCTCCGACAGGGTGGATCTAATGAAAAACTGTTTTTT. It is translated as CASSLRQGGSNEKLFF.